Below are 32 T cell receptor beta chains sequenced from a single sample in a study of STAT5B mutations in CD4+ large granular lymphocyte leukemia. Only in-frame clones appear in the TCRdb table, and some are missing; sequencing was by immunoSEQ multiplex PCR. The sample includes tens of thousands of clones, 81% of them seen just once. Sequences were obtained from CD4+ T cells from blood buffy coats. All receptors derive from a human donor in good health.

The chain carries TRBV7-2 and TRBJ2-3; perhaps TRBD1 as D (5 bases). V was shortened by 2 bases and J by 1 base, with 10 bases between the two germline ends. The CDR3 has 15 amino acids. CDR1 is SGHTA and CDR2 is FQGNSA in the germline V gene. CDR3 in DNA: TGTGCCAGCAGCTTAATCCAGGGCCGCACAGATACGCAGTATTTT. Its protein product is CASSLIQGRTDTQYF. Based on the CDR3 plus reference TRBV7-2 and TRBJ2-3, the full variable domain is GAGVSQSPSNKVTEKGKDVELRCDPISGHTALYWYRQSLGQGLEFLIYFQGNSAPDKSGLPSDRFSAERTGGSVSTLTIQRTQQEDSAVYLCASSLIQGRTDTQYFGPGTRLTVL.

The chain is built from TRBV5-1 and TRBJ2-3; 10 nucleotides agree with TRBD1. Losses at the gene ends were 4 bases for V and 3 bases for J; bases not matched to a gene: 5. Germline V gene lookup returns CDR1 SGHRS and CDR2 YFSETQ. The CDR3 is 15 amino acids. The CDR3 region is CASSQGQGQTDTQYF. Written as DNA, the CDR3 is TGCGCCAGCAGCCAGGGACAGGGGCAAACAGATACGCAGTATTTT.

This clone has more than one count but fewer than ten. The genes are TRBV2 and TRBJ1-1; D ambiguous. Per the germline V gene, CDR1 is SNHLY and CDR2 is FYNNEI. The CDR3 extends over 15 amino acids. V gave up 7 bases and J gave up 7 bases, with 22 bases separating them. The CDR3 reads CASIGSSSGWGEAFF. DNA for the CDR3: TGTGCCAGCATAGGTTCCAGTTCTGGTTGGGGTGAAGCTTTCTTT.

This chain joins TRBV5-1 and TRBJ2-5; 10 bases are shared with TRBD2. This CDR3 is 16 amino acids long. V lost 4 bases and J lost 3; bases outside the gene matches: 9. CDR1 and CDR2 from the germline V gene are SGHRS and YFSETQ. Written as DNA, the CDR3 is TGCGCCAGCAGCAGAACGACTAGCGGGTTTAAAGAGACCCAGTACTTC. It codes for CASSRTTSGFKETQYF.

V and J are TRBV10-3 and TRBJ2-3; 11 bases line up with TRBD2. The ends lost 8 bases at V and 0 bases at J; junction bases unmatched: 7. The germline gives CDR1 ENHRY, CDR2 SYGVKD. The CDR3 loop spans 16 amino acids. CDR3 in DNA: TGTGCCATCGGAGGGACTAGCGGAATTAGCACAGATACGCAGTATTTT. Protein: CAIGGTSGISTDTQYF.

This chain links TRBV6-1 with TRBJ2-1; unclear D gene. CDR3 length: 13 amino acids. The ends were cut back, 6 bases at V and 1 base at J, with 7 bases in the middle. CDR1 and CDR2 from the germline V gene are MNHNS and SASEGT. The CDR3 spells CASRPRSYNEQFF. CDR3 coding DNA: TGTGCCAGCAGACCCCGTTCCTACAATGAGCAGTTCTTC.

The J gene is TRBJ2-7, the V gene TRBV6-6; a possible D gene is TRBD2 (6 bases). Germline V gives CDR1 MNHNY, CDR2 SVGAGI (reference sequence). The CDR3 consists of 16 residues. V was trimmed by 2 bases and J by 3 bases, leaving 17 bases between them. The CDR3 protein is CASSYTKGGPFYEQYF. The CDR3 DNA follows: TGTGCCAGCAGTTACACCAAGGGAGGCCCTTTCTACGAGCAGTACTTC.

This clone was seen a single time. J is TRBJ1-2 and V is TRBV7-9; D is undetermined. This CDR3 region has 13 residues. Trimming removed 7 bases from V and 0 bases from J, with 9 bases in between. Germline V gene data show CDR1 as SEHNR and CDR2 as FQNEAQ (reference sequence). CDR3 DNA sequence: TGTGCCAGCACCCTCGTAGCTAACTATGGCTACACCTTC. Residues: CASTLVANYGYTF.

This clone was found once. J is TRBJ2-7 and V is TRBV6-6; maybe TRBD2 (7 bases). V dropped 6 bases and J dropped 5 bases, with 14 bases sitting between them. Per the germline V gene, CDR1 is MNHNY and CDR2 is SVGAGI (reference sequence). The CDR3 runs to 13 residues. The chain's CDR3 is CASSWGGRDEQYF. The CDR3 DNA is TGTGCCAGCAGCTGGGGGGGCCGGGACGAGCAGTACTTC.

The V call is TRBV27, the J call TRBJ1-1; 7 bases match TRBD1. The CDR3 has 14 residues. Germline CDR1 is MNHEY and CDR2 is SMNVEV (reference sequence). J gave up 3 bases and V 4 bases, and 5 bases lay outside the gene matches. The CDR3 region is CASSYRQGYTEAFF. The CDR3 region has the DNA TGTGCCAGCAGTTACAGACAGGGTTACACTGAAGCTTTCTTT.

The chain links TRBV4-3 to TRBJ1-2, with D tentatively TRBD1 (6 bases). V lost 0 bases and J 3 bases, leaving 8 bases between the germline ends. Germline CDR1 reads LGHNA; CDR2 reads YSLEER. This CDR3 region has 14 residues. DNA of the CDR3: TGCGCCAGCAGCCAAGAACAGGGAGACTATGGCTACACCTTC. It yields the protein CASSQEQGDYGYTF.

The chain uses TRBV6-1 and TRBJ2-1; D assignment may be TRBD1 or TRBD2 (5 bases each). Germline V CDR1 and CDR2: MNHNS, SASEGT. The CDR3 is 12 amino acids. The V gene lost 10 bases and the J gene lost 8 bases, with 15 bases spanning the gap. CDR3 in amino acids: CANEGLFDEQFF. The CDR3 nucleotides are TGTGCCAACGAGGGGCTGTTTGATGAGCAGTTCTTC.

CDR3 in amino acids: CASSLDGVRVETQYF. Written as DNA, the CDR3 is TGTGCCAGCAGCTTAGATGGGGTCCGGGTGGAGACCCAGTACTTC. The V call is TRBV11-3, the J call TRBJ2-5; D ambiguous. The V gene lost 0 bases and the J gene lost 5 bases, with 13 bases spanning the gap. Germline CDR1 SGHNT, CDR2 YENEEA. The CDR3 runs 15 residues.

V and J are TRBV6-5 and TRBJ1-3; 12 nucleotides line up with TRBD1. Per the germline V gene, CDR1 is MNHEY and CDR2 is SVGAGI. The CDR3 sequence is 16 residues long. The V gene end was trimmed by 2 bases and the J gene end by 3 bases; junction bases not matched to a gene: 2. As DNA, the CDR3 is TGTGCCAGCAGTTACGGGACAGGGGGCTATGGAAACACCATATATTTT. Translation gives CASSYGTGGYGNTIYF.

The chain couples TRBV29-1 to TRBJ1-1, with 10 bases matching TRBD1. The CDR3 loop spans 15 amino acids. V shed 6 bases, J shed 10 bases, and the junction held 17 bases outside the gene matches. CDR1 is SQVTM, CDR2 ANQGSEA, per germline. The CDR3 DNA reads TGCAGCGTGCTCAGGGTCCGGGACAGGGGCGATTTAGCTTTCTTT. Encoded protein: CSVLRVRDRGDLAFF.

The V and J genes are TRBV19 and TRBJ2-4; D not resolved. This CDR3 comprises 14 residues. The germline V and J ends were trimmed by 5 bases and 8 bases, with 16 bases remaining between them. From germline, CDR1 is LNHDA and CDR2 SQIVND (reference sequence). In DNA form, the CDR3 reads TGTGCCAGTAGTCTACGGAGCCGGAAAGACATTCAGTACTTC. This encodes CASSLRSRKDIQYF.

V is TRBV11-3 and J is TRBJ1-1; perhaps TRBD1 as D (6 bases). V was shortened by 5 bases and J by 1 base, with 14 bases between the two germline ends. The germline V gene has CDR1 SGHNT and CDR2 YENEEA. The CDR3 is made up of 15 amino acids. The CDR3 here is CASSPRQAWNTEAFF. The CDR3 DNA reads as TGTGCCAGCAGCCCCCGACAGGCTTGGAACACTGAAGCTTTCTTT.

The chain recombines TRBV6-1 with TRBJ2-1; 11 positions match TRBD2. Germline lookup yields CDR1 MNHNS and CDR2 SASEGT. The CDR3 extends over 15 amino acids. V was pared by 6 bases and J by 2 bases, with 3 bases of the junction left unmatched. The CDR3: CASRVLAGAYNEQFF. The CDR3 bases are TGTGCCAGCAGGGTACTAGCGGGAGCCTACAATGAGCAGTTCTTC.

The chain recombines TRBV28 with TRBJ2-4; D is unclear. The CDR3 sequence is 15 residues long. The germline V and J ends were trimmed by 6 bases and 0 bases, with 12 bases remaining between them. Looked up from germline, CDR1 is MDHEN and CDR2 is SYDVKM. The CDR3 region is CASSSPQIAKNIQYF. CDR3 sequence (DNA): TGTGCCAGCAGCTCGCCCCAGATAGCCAAAAACATTCAGTACTTC. The full variable domain, its missing parts supplied by reference TRBV28 and TRBJ2-4, is DVKVTQSSRYLVKRTGEKVFLECVQDMDHENMFWYRQDPGLGLRLIYFSYDVKMKEKGDIPEGYSVSREKKERFSLILESASTNQTSMYLCASSSPQIAKNIQYFGAGTRLSVL.

V gene TRBV30 combines with J gene TRBJ2-1; D possibly matches TRBD1 or TRBD2 (5 bases each). Per the germline V gene, CDR1 is GTSNPN and CDR2 is SVGIG (reference sequence). The germline V and J ends were trimmed by 2 bases and 9 bases, with 8 bases remaining between them. The length of the CDR3 is 11 residues. CDR3 in DNA: TGTGCCTGGAGTTGGGGGAGTGAGCAGTTCTTC. Translating it yields CAWSWGSEQFF.

The chain links TRBV7-9 to TRBJ1-2; D is perhaps TRBD1 (5 bases). The CDR3 covers 15 residues. V dropped 5 bases and J dropped 4 bases, with 17 bases sitting between them. Germline CDR1 and CDR2: SEHNR and FQNEAQ (reference sequence). The CDR3 reads CASSPSSGRGYGYTF. The CDR3 DNA reads as TGTGCCAGCAGCCCCTCATCGGGACGCGGCTATGGCTACACCTTC. The complete variable domain, with remaining parts taken from reference TRBV7-9 and TRBJ1-2, reads DTGVSQNPRHKITKRGQNVTFRCDPISEHNRLYWYRQTLGQGPEFLTYFQNEAQLEKSRLLSDRFSAERPKGSFSTLEIQRTEQGDSAMYLCASSPSSGRGYGYTFGSGTRLTVV.

This chain connects TRBV30 to TRBJ2-3; maybe TRBD2 (5 bases). Germline CDR1 and CDR2: GTSNPN and SVGIG (reference sequence). The length of the CDR3 is 12 residues. Trimming pared 2 bases from V and 4 bases from J, leaving 7 bases between. The CDR3 DNA follows: TGTGCCTGGAGTCCCGGGGCAGATACGCAGTATTTT. Protein product: CAWSPGADTQYF.

V and J are TRBV9 and TRBJ2-7; tentative D call: TRBD1 (6 bases). The CDR3 length is 15 residues. Trimming left V 3 bases short and J 6 bases short, with 19 bases between. Looked up from germline, CDR1 is SGDLS and CDR2 is YYNGEE. In DNA form, the CDR3 reads TGTGCCAGCAGCGCCAGACAGGTCCCTACCAGCGAGCAGTACTTC. Amino acid sequence: CASSARQVPTSEQYF. Together with reference TRBV9 and TRBJ2-7, the CDR3 gives the full variable domain: DSGVTQTPKHLITATGQRVTLRCSPRSGDLSVYWYQQSLDQGLQFLIQYYNGEERAKGNILERFSAQQFPDLHSELNLSSLELGDSALYFCASSARQVPTSEQYFGPGTRLTVT.

This clone occurred a few times. The rearrangement links TRBV5-1 to TRBJ1-2, with D tentatively TRBD1 (5 bases). Germline CDR1 SGHRS, CDR2 YFSETQ. This CDR3 is 13 amino acids long. V was cut by 0 bases and J by 8 bases, with 11 bases left in between. As DNA, the CDR3 is TGCGCCAGCAGCTTGGGGCGGGGGGACGGCTACACCTTC. Encoded protein: CASSLGRGDGYTF.

This chain joins TRBV5-6 and TRBJ2-5; weak D call: TRBD2 (5 bases). The DNA end favors TRBJ2-7, so the J call may be wrong. The CDR3 length is 18 residues. Germline loops: CDR1 SGHDT, CDR2 YYEEEE. CDR3 sequence reads: CASSLARLRGKLSYEQYF. CDR3 coding DNA: TGTGCCAGCAGCTTGGCCCGTCTTAGAGGGAAACTCTCCTACGAGCAGTACTTC.

The V gene is TRBV10-3, the J gene TRBJ1-2, with 9 bases that match TRBD1. Germline V lookup: CDR1 ENHRY, CDR2 SYGVKD. There are 12 residues in the CDR3. V lost 2 bases and J lost 10; bases outside the gene matches: 2. In nucleotides, the CDR3 is TGTGCCATCAGTGAGGGGACAGGGTACTACACCTTC. Translated, it gives CAISEGTGYYTF.

This clone has a handful of counts. This chain uses TRBV30 with TRBJ1-2; D is ambiguous. Trimming took off 5 bases at V and 13 bases at J, with 17 bases between the two ends. This CDR3 is built from 11 residues. Germline V CDR1 and CDR2: GTSNPN, SVGIG (reference sequence). CDR3 bases: TGTGCCTGGGGGCGACGGACTCCGGGCACCTTC. It encodes CAWGRRTPGTF.

V gene TRBV27 combines with J gene TRBJ2-1; 7 bases agree with TRBD2. The germline V gene has CDR1 MNHEY and CDR2 SMNVEV (reference sequence). The CDR3 spans 15 residues. Trimming took 0 bases from V and 10 from J; bases not matched to a gene: 9. CDR3 amino acids: CASSLSAGVGVEQFF. The CDR3 DNA sequence: TGTGCCAGCAGTTTATCGGCGGGAGTGGGGGTCGAGCAGTTCTTC.

CDR3 loop: CASSPIPGTGNTEAFF. CDR3 bases: TGTGCCAGTAGCCCTATTCCCGGGACAGGGAACACTGAAGCTTTCTTT. This chain joins TRBV19 and TRBJ1-1, with 8 positions matching TRBD1. The V gene's germline CDR1 is LNHDA and CDR2 SQIVND (reference sequence). V lost 6 bases to trimming and J lost 1 base; unmatched junction nucleotides: 10. There are 16 residues in the CDR3.

The genes are TRBV7-9 and TRBJ1-3; possibly TRBD1 for D (5 bases). V lost 5 bases to trimming and J lost 3 bases, with 11 bases between them. There are 14 residues in the CDR3. The germline V gene has CDR1 SEHNR and CDR2 FQNEAQ (reference sequence). The CDR3 sequence: CASSAQGLGNTIYF. The DNA for the CDR3 is TGTGCCAGCAGCGCTCAGGGACTTGGAAACACCATATATTTT. Based on the CDR3 plus reference TRBV7-9 and TRBJ1-3, the full variable domain is DTGVSQNPRHKITKRGQNVTFRCDPISEHNRLYWYRQTLGQGPEFLTYFQNEAQLEKSRLLSDRFSAERPKGSFSTLEIQRTEQGDSAMYLCASSAQGLGNTIYFGEGSWLTVV.

This clone showed up just once. V is TRBV7-9 and J is TRBJ1-3; D not resolved. The germline V gene encodes CDR1 SEHNR and CDR2 FQNEAQ (reference sequence). V gave up 4 bases and J gave up 4 bases, with 11 bases separating them. The CDR3 has 14 residues. This CDR3 reads CASSYQDAGNTIYF. In nucleotides, the CDR3 is TGTGCCAGCAGCTACCAGGACGCCGGAAACACCATATATTTT. The full variable domain, completed using reference TRBV7-9 and TRBJ1-3, is DTGVSQNPRHKITKRGQNVTFRCDPISEHNRLYWYRQTLGQGPEFLTYFQNEAQLEKSRLLSDRFSAERPKGSFSTLEIQRTEQGDSAMYLCASSYQDAGNTIYFGEGSWLTVV.

The chain combines TRBV7-8 with TRBJ2-1; 12 nucleotides line up with TRBD2. Germline CDR1 is SGHVS and CDR2 is FQNEAQ. This CDR3 has 16 residues. The V segment lost 5 bases and the J segment 4 bases; nucleotides outside the gene matches: 6. CDR3 nucleotides: TGTGCCAGCAGCCCGAGGACTAGCGGGACGTACAATGAGCAGTTCTTC. It specifies CASSPRTSGTYNEQFF.